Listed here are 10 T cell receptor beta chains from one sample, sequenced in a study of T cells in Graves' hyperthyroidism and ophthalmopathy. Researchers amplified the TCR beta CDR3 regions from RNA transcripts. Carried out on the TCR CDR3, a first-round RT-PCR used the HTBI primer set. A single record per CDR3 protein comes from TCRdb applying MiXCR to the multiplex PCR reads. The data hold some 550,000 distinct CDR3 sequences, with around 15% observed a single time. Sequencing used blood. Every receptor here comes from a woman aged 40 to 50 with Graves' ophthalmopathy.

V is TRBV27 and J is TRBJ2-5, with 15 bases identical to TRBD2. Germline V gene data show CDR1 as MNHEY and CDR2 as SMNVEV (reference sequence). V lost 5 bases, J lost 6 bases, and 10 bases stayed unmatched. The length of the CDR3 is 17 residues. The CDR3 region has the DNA TGTGCCAGCAGTGGATACGGGACTAGCGGGAGGTTAAAGACCCAGTACTTC. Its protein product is CASSGYGTSGRLKTQYF.

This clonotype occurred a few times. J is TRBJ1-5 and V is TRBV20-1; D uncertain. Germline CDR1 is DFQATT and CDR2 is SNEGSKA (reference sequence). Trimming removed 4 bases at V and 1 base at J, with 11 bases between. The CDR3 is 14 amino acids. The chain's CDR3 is CSANHPRSNQPQHF. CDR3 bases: TGCAGTGCTAATCACCCACGGAGCAATCAGCCCCAGCATTTT.

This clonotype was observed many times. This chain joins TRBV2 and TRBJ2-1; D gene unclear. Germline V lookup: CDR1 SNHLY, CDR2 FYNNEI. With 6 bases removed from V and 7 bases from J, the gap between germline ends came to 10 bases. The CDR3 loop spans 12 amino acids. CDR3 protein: CASRSPVNEQFF. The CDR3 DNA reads TGTGCCAGCAGGTCTCCAGTGAATGAGCAGTTCTTC.

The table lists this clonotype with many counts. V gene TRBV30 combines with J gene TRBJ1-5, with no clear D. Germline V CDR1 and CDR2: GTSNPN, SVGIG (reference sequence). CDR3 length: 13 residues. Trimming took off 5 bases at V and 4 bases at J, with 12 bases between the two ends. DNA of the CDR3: TGTGCCTGGTCAAATACGGGGAATCAGCCCCAGCATTTT. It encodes CAWSNTGNQPQHF.

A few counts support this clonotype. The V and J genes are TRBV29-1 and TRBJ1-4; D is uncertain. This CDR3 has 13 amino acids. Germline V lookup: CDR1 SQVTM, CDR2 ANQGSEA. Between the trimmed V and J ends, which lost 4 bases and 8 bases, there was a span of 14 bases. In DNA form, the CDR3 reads TGCAGCGTTGTTCCCCCGGGAAACGAAAAACTGTTTTTT. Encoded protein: CSVVPPGNEKLFF.

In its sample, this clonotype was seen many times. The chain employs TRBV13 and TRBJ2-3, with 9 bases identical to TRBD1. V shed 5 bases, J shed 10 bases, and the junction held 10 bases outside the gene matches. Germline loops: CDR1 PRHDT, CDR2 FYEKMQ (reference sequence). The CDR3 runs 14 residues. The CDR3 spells CASSVNRGQGAQYF. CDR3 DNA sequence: TGTGCCAGCAGCGTCAACAGGGGACAGGGCGCGCAGTATTTT. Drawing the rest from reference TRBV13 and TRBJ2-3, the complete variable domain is AAGVIQSPRHLIKEKRETATLKCYPIPRHDTVYWYQQGPGQDPQFLISFYEKMQSDKGSIPDRFSAQQFSDYHSELNMSSLELGDSALYFCASSVNRGQGAQYFGPGTRLTVL.

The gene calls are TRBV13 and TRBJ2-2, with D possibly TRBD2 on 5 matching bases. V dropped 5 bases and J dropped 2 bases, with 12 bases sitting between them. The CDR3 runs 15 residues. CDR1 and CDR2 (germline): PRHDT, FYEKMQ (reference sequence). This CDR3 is CASSAGGPNTGELFF. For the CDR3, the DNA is TGTGCCAGCAGCGCGGGTGGTCCAAACACCGGGGAGCTGTTTTTT.

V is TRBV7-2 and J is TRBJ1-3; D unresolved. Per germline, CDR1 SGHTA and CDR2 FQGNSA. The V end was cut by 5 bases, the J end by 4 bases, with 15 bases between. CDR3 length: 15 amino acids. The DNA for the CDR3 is TGTGCCAGCAGCACAAACGTCGGTCTGGGAAACACCATATATTTT. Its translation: CASSTNVGLGNTIYF.

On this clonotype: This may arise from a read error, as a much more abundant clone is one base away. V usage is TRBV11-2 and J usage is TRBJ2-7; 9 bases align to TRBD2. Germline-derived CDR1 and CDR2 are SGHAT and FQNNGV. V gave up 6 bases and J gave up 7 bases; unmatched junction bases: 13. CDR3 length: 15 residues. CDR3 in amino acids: CASRPAGGPYNEQYF. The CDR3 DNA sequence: TGTGCCAGCAGACCCGCGGGAGGGCCATACAATGAGCAGTACTTC.

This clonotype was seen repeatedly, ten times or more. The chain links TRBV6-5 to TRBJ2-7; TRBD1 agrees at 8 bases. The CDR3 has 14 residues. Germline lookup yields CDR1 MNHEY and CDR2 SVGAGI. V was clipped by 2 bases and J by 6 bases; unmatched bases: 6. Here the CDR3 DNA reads TGTGCCAGCAGTTACAATCGGGACAGGACCGAGCAGTACTTC. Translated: CASSYNRDRTEQYF.